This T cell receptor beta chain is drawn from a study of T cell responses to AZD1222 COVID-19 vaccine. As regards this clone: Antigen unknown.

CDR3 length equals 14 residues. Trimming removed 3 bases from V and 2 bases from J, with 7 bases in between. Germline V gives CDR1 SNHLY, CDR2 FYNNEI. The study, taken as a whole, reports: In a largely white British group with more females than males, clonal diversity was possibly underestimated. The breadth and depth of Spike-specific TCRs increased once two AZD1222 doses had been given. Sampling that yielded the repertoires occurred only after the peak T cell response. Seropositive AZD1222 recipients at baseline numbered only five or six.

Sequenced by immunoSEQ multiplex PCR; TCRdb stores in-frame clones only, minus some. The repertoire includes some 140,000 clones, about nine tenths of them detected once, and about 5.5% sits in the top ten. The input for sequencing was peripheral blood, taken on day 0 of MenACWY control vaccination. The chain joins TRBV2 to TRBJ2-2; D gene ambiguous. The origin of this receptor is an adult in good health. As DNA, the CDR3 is TGTGCCAGCAGTGATAACAGAAACACCGGGGAGCTGTTTTTT. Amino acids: CASSDNRNTGELFF. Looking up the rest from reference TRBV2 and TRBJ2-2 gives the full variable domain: EPEVTQTPSHQVTQMGQEVILRCVPISNHLYFYWYRQILGQKVEFLVSFYNNEISEKSEIFDDQFSVERPDGSNFTLKIRSTKLEDSAMYFCASSDNRNTGELFFGEGSRLTVL.